This record covers a single T cell receptor beta chain. Some clones are missing from TCRdb's copy, which holds only in-frame ones; the method was immunoSEQ multiplex PCR. The table lists roughly 14,000 clones, 85% to 90% of them singletons. The sample originates from a study of blood T cell repertoires in COVID-19. This CDR3 has 14 residues. The germline CDR1 and CDR2 sequences are KGHSH and LQKENI. V dropped 5 bases and J dropped 0 bases, with 8 bases sitting between them. The V and J genes are TRBV18 and TRBJ1-3; D unresolved. Sequencing input: peripheral blood. The clonotype comes from a man aged 50 to 59 with active COVID-19. The CDR3 sequence is CASSEGRSGNTIYF. As DNA, the CDR3 is TGTGCCAGCTCAGAGGGCCGCTCTGGAAACACCATATATTTT.